This T cell receptor beta chain is drawn from a study of blood T cell repertoires in COVID-19. Across the study: The origin of the acute and convalescent COVID-19 samples was the United States, Italy and Spain.

Original data processing: Estimates of nucleated cell counts were drawn from the amplification of reference gene primers. This table comes from immunoSEQ multiplex PCR, and its TCRdb copy is limited to in-frame clones, with some not included. V and J calls plus clone size are reproduced from that table; the DNA served to infer D and trimming. The table lists approximately 220,000 clones, 84% of them singletons, with approximately 6.8% in the top ten. This study enrolled people aged roughly 18 to 89 from roughly 22 US geographic areas. Participant reports of clinical history set cohort assignment. Between the trimmed V and J ends, which lost 2 bases and 0 bases, there was a span of 9 bases. The CDR3 spans 15 residues. In germline, CDR1 is KGHDR, CDR2 SFDVKD.

The clonotype comes from a woman aged 40 to 49 who had recovered from COVID-19. The chain has TRBV24-1 and TRBJ2-5; possible D gene TRBD2, 5 bases. The sequenced sample was PBMCs or T cells enriched from blood (not recorded which). CDR3 bases: TGTGCCACCAGTGATTCGTTAGCGTACCAAGAGACCCAGTACTTC. Protein product: CATSDSLAYQETQYF.